This TCR beta chain was captured by sequencing in a study of cytomegalovirus exposure and HLA in healthy donors. With 60 Vbeta and 13 Jbeta primers, the PCR was carried out. In the original workflow: In a later analysis, around 87 million unique TCR beta chains included roughly 11 million shared by two or more donors. Clones were sequenced by immunoSEQ multiplex PCR, and TCRdb holds only the in-frame ones, with some missing. Clonal size and the V and J genes are those of that table, whereas D and trimming came from the DNA. The sample lists fewer than 200,000 clones, about 64% occurring once. Sequenced material: PBMCs. The sequence was collected from a man aged 45-60 years in good health and CMV-seronegative.

The CDR3 DNA reads as TGTGCCAGCAGTGAAGCAATTAACAGGGCACGGGCTGAAGCTTTCTTT. This gives the protein CASSEAINRARAEAFF. J is TRBJ1-1 and V is TRBV6-1; D is possibly TRBD1 (6 bases). Germline V CDR1 and CDR2: MNHNS, SASEGT. The V gene lost 0 bases and the J gene lost 6 bases, with 17 bases spanning the gap. The CDR3 has 16 residues.